What follows are 10 T cell receptor beta chains derived from one specimen sequenced in a study of CD8+CD57+ T cells in acquired aplastic anemia (dated by TCRdb to 2016 to 2019). Expansion of CD8+CD57+ cells had been shown by flow cytometry in the patients chosen for sequencing. Instrument used: Illumina HiSeq 2000. TCR beta VDJ combination and CDR3 sequence profiling used genomic DNA as the template. Starting from the raw public reads, TCRdb applied fastp trimming at Q25, assembled clones with MiXCR and retained in-frame beta chains. Entries that share a CDR3 protein sequence are merged under the most common genes and DNA. The sample has under 200,000 distinct CDR3 sequences on record, roughly half of them singletons. Of the sample, about 1.8% is held by the ten largest clones. Sequencing used sorted CD4+, CD8+, or CD8+CD57+ T cells (not recorded which) from PBMCs. Receptors originate from a human donor with aplastic anemia.

This clonotype has at least ten counts. The chain links TRBV6-1 to TRBJ1-3, with no clear D. Germline-derived CDR1 and CDR2 are MNHNS and SASEGT. The CDR3 length is 15 residues. The V end was cut by 6 bases, the J end by 2 bases, with 14 bases between. The CDR3 DNA sequence: TGTGCCAGCAGCGGAGCGAGTGACACTGGAAACACCATATATTTT. Translating gives CASSGASDTGNTIYF.

The genes are TRBV9 and TRBJ2-7; 8 bases map to TRBD2. Per germline, CDR1 SGDLS and CDR2 YYNGEE. Trimming cost V 0 bases and J 3 bases; bases outside gene matches: 11. The CDR3 runs 17 residues. The CDR3 spells CASSVGPRGAGDYEQYF. CDR3 sequence (DNA): TGTGCCAGCAGCGTAGGACCTAGGGGAGCGGGAGACTACGAGCAGTACTTC.

This clonotype was seen repeatedly, ten times or more. The chain couples TRBV9 to TRBJ2-5, with D possibly matching TRBD2 (7 bases). V gave up 2 bases and J gave up 4 bases, with 12 bases separating them. CDR1 SGDLS and CDR2 YYNGEE come from the germline V gene. The CDR3 sequence is 14 residues long. The CDR3 DNA follows: TGTGCCAGCAGCGTCGGGGGGCAGCGAGAGACCCAGTACTTC. Protein product: CASSVGGQRETQYF.

This clonotype was seen at least ten times. The chain links TRBV19 to TRBJ2-3; D is ambiguous. Germline V lookup: CDR1 LNHDA, CDR2 SQIVND (reference sequence). Between the trimmed V and J ends, which lost 3 bases and 3 bases, there was a span of 10 bases. The CDR3 length is 14 residues. The CDR3 DNA sequence: TGTGCCAGTAGTATTGGCGTCCGTACAGATACGCAGTATTTT. The encoded protein is CASSIGVRTDTQYF.

This clonotype was counted ten times or more. The chain has TRBV19 and TRBJ1-6, with D perhaps matching TRBD1 (5 bases). With 1 base removed from V and 0 bases from J, the gap between germline ends came to 10 bases. The germline V gene has CDR1 LNHDA and CDR2 SQIVND (reference sequence). CDR3 length: 17 residues. CDR3: CASSIGPGGSYNSPLHF. CDR3 sequence (DNA): TGTGCCAGTAGTATAGGACCGGGGGGCTCCTATAATTCACCCCTCCACTTT.

This clonotype was recorded many times. This chain connects TRBV3-1 to TRBJ2-1, with 9 bases that match TRBD2. CDR3 size: 15 residues. Unmatched junction bases numbered 9, after V lost 3 bases and J lost 9 bases. In germline, CDR1 is LGHDT, CDR2 YNNKEL (reference sequence). In nucleotides, the CDR3 is TGTGCCAGCAGCCACTGGACTAGCGCGTTGGCTGAGCAGTTCTTC. This codes for CASSHWTSALAEQFF.

This clonotype was counted ten times or more. The chain has TRBV10-3 and TRBJ2-5; no reliable D call. The length of the CDR3 is 13 residues. Germline-derived CDR1 and CDR2 are ENHRY and SYGVKD. V was trimmed by 5 bases and J by 0 bases, leaving 7 bases between them. The CDR3 DNA reads TGTGCCATCAGTCAAGAGTACCAAGAGACCCAGTACTTC. Translating it yields CAISQEYQETQYF.

The chain links TRBV29-1 to TRBJ1-5, with D hard to call. The CDR3 spans 13 residues. Deletions cut 5 bases from V and 4 bases from J, with 12 bases between. CDR1 and CDR2 (germline): SQVTM, ANQGSEA. The CDR3 here is CSVLSGRNQPQHF. The CDR3 coding sequence is TGCAGCGTTCTCTCCGGGAGGAATCAGCCCCAGCATTTT.

This clonotype was detected a few times. V is TRBV6-1 and J is TRBJ1-5, with 9 bases lining up with TRBD1. This CDR3 region has 17 residues. The germline gives CDR1 MNHNS, CDR2 SASEGT. J lost 1 base, V lost 6 bases, and 10 bases had no gene match. As DNA, the CDR3 is TGTGCCAGCAGGATCCTGACAGGGGGAGGAAGCAATCAGCCCCAGCATTTT. Translation gives CASRILTGGGSNQPQHF.

The V call is TRBV19, the J call TRBJ1-2; D not certain. Germline V CDR1 and CDR2: LNHDA, SQIVND (reference sequence). V lost 1 base, J lost 1 base, and 7 bases lay in between. This CDR3 comprises 14 residues. The CDR3 here is CASSIGRDNYGYTF. The DNA for the CDR3 is TGTGCCAGTAGTATAGGTCGAGATAACTATGGCTACACCTTC.